Shown below are 7 T cell receptor beta chains from a single sample sequenced in a study of shared clonotypes between healthy human individuals. The assay was immunoSEQ multiplex PCR, and TCRdb's table has in-frame clones only and misses some. The sample contains roughly 850,000 clones, 96% of which appear only once. Naive CD8 cells comprised CD45RO-negative, CCR7-positively selected cells, excluding terminally differentiated effector memory CD45RA+ cells. The material sequenced was naive CD8+ T cells sorted from blood. These receptor sequences come from a man under 40 in good health.

V and J are TRBV27 and TRBJ2-2; D uncertain. The CDR3 covers 12 residues. V dropped 3 bases and J dropped 4 bases, with 3 bases sitting between them. In germline, CDR1 is MNHEY, CDR2 SMNVEV (reference sequence). Here the CDR3 reads CASSFSTGELFF. The CDR3 DNA reads TGTGCCAGCAGTTTCAGCACCGGGGAGCTGTTTTTT.

The chain is built from TRBV28 and TRBJ2-5, with 8 bases fitting TRBD1. The J segment lost 1 base and the V segment lost 8 bases, leaving 3 bases of the junction unmatched. Germline values: CDR1 MDHEN, CDR2 SYDVKM. This CDR3 contains 13 residues. The CDR3 nucleotides are TGTGCCAGCGGGGGACAGGTCCAAGAGACCCAGTACTTC. It is translated as CASGGQVQETQYF.

V is TRBV7-2 and J is TRBJ2-1; 7 positions agree with TRBD2. The J segment lost 5 bases and the V segment lost 5 bases, leaving 9 bases of the junction unmatched. This CDR3 is 15 amino acids long. Germline V gene data show CDR1 as SGHTA and CDR2 as FQGNSA. The CDR3 spells CASSHWTSKDNEQFF. The CDR3 bases are TGTGCCAGCAGCCATTGGACTAGTAAAGACAATGAGCAGTTCTTC.

The chain employs TRBV7-9 and TRBJ2-1, with unresolved D. Germline V gene lookup returns CDR1 SEHNR and CDR2 FQNEAQ (reference sequence). V was shortened by 4 bases and J by 8 bases, with 12 bases between the two germline ends. The CDR3 covers 13 residues. The CDR3 nucleotides are TGTGCCAGCAGCTCCTTTCCCTCGTATGAGCAGTTCTTC. Its protein is CASSSFPSYEQFF.

CDR3 residues: CASSSTGLFQEQFF. CDR3 sequence (DNA): TGTGCCAGCAGTTCAACCGGACTTTTTCAGGAGCAGTTCTTC. The J gene is TRBJ2-1, the V gene TRBV28; D perhaps matches TRBD2 (5 bases). Trimming pared 4 bases from V and 10 bases from J, leaving 17 bases between. The germline gives CDR1 MDHEN, CDR2 SYDVKM. The CDR3 runs 14 residues.

CDR3 region: CASSDGTRRGEQYF. DNA for the CDR3: TGTGCCAGCAGCGACGGAACCCGGCGGGGAGAGCAGTACTTC. The V and J genes are TRBV7-9 and TRBJ2-7; perhaps TRBD2 as D (6 bases). The V gene lost 5 bases and the J gene lost 7 bases, with 18 bases spanning the gap. The CDR3 runs 14 residues. Germline values: CDR1 SEHNR, CDR2 FQNEAQ (reference sequence). Full variable domain (missing parts from reference TRBV7-9 and TRBJ2-7): DTGVSQNPRHKITKRGQNVTFRCDPISEHNRLYWYRQTLGQGPEFLTYFQNEAQLEKSRLLSDRFSAERPKGSFSTLEIQRTEQGDSAMYLCASSDGTRRGEQYFGPGTRLTVT.

V is TRBV11-3 and J is TRBJ2-1, with 9 bases lining up with TRBD2. Germline CDR1 and CDR2: SGHNT and YENEEA. The length of the CDR3 is 15 residues. Trimming cost V 2 bases and J 6 bases; bases outside gene matches: 5. CDR3 bases: TGTGCCAGCAGCTTACAACTAGCGGGTGTCAATGAGCAGTTCTTC. Encoded protein: CASSLQLAGVNEQFF.